Below, 3 T cell receptor beta chains from the same sample are listed, as sequenced in a study of T cells in Graves' hyperthyroidism and ophthalmopathy. Researchers amplified the TCR beta CDR3 regions from RNA transcripts. The primer set for the first-round RT-PCR of the TCR CDR3 was HTBI. One entry per CDR3 protein results from TCRdb running MiXCR on the multiplex PCR reads. The data contain over 650,000 distinct CDR3 sequences, less than 20% of them singletons. Input material: blood. The receptors were sampled from a man aged 18 to 29 with Graves' hyperthyroidism.

This sequence joins TRBV4-2 and TRBJ2-7, with TRBD2 matching over 7 bases. V gave up 0 bases and J gave up 2 bases; unmatched junction bases: 10. The germline gives CDR1 LGHNA, CDR2 YNFKEQ. The CDR3 has 17 amino acids. The CDR3 bases are TGTGCCAGCAGCCAAGATAGGCGGATAGCGGGTCCCTACGAGCAGTACTTC. Its protein is CASSQDRRIAGPYEQYF.

This clonotype was seen many times. The genes are TRBV2 and TRBJ1-2, with no clear D. Germline CDR1 SNHLY, CDR2 FYNNEI. The CDR3 is 11 residues long. Trimming left V 4 bases short and J 10 bases short, with 10 bases between. CDR3 in DNA: TGTGCCAGCAGTGGTCGTATTTCCTACACCTTC. It specifies CASSGRISYTF.

The rearrangement uses TRBV24-1 and TRBJ2-1; tentatively, D is TRBD2 (5 bases). Trimming cost V 3 bases and J 0 bases, with 20 bases left between them. Germline V gene lookup returns CDR1 KGHDR and CDR2 SFDVKD. CDR3 length equals 19 residues. The CDR3 spells CATSDQTSGSPRSYNEQFF. The DNA for the CDR3 is TGTGCCACCAGTGATCAAACTAGTGGGAGCCCCCGCTCCTACAATGAGCAGTTCTTC.